A single sample gave rise to the 14 T cell receptor beta chains below, sequenced in a study of blood T cell repertoires in COVID-19. Profiling relied on immunoSEQ multiplex PCR, and the TCRdb table lists in-frame clones only, not all of them. Here the sample spans 60,000 to 95,000 clones, roughly 70% being singletons. The sequencing input was peripheral blood. The receptor set was obtained from a human donor with acute or convalescent COVID-19. The donor label of this sample is uncertain.

The V and J genes are TRBV28 and TRBJ2-2; TRBD2 is a possible D gene (6 bases). The CDR3 is 15 amino acids. Germline CDR1 is MDHEN and CDR2 is SYDVKM. Trimming stripped 6 bases from V and 7 bases from J, with 18 bases between. The CDR3 nucleotides read TGTGCCAGCAGCACCCCGGAGGGGTTTGGCGGGGAGCTGTTTTTT. Encoded protein: CASSTPEGFGGELFF.

The table lists this clone with a few counts. The rearrangement joins TRBV24-1 to TRBJ2-2, with 11 nucleotides matching TRBD2. Unmatched junction bases numbered 10, after V lost 5 bases and J lost 6 bases. Germline lookup yields CDR1 KGHDR and CDR2 SFDVKD. The CDR3 has 17 amino acids. CDR3 in DNA: TGTGCCACCAGTGTAGCGGGGGGGCGACCATCGGCCGGGGAGCTGTTTTTT. Its protein is CATSVAGGRPSAGELFF.

The V gene is TRBV18, the J gene TRBJ2-2; 9 bases agree with TRBD2. Germline values: CDR1 KGHSH, CDR2 LQKENI. V lost 5 bases to trimming and J lost 2 bases; unmatched junction nucleotides: 9. The CDR3 has 17 residues. The CDR3 protein is CASSTLSSGDNTGELFF. The CDR3 DNA sequence: TGTGCCAGCTCAACCCTTTCTAGCGGGGACAACACCGGGGAGCTGTTTTTT.

V is TRBV9 and J is TRBJ2-1; TRBD2 aligns across 15 bases. The CDR3 totals 18 residues. V shed 3 bases and J 3 bases; nucleotides not matched to a gene: 7. Germline-derived CDR1 and CDR2 are SGDLS and YYNGEE. The CDR3 region is CASSDSGTSGRFYNEQFF. The CDR3 region has the DNA TGTGCCAGCAGCGACTCCGGGACTAGCGGGAGGTTCTACAATGAGCAGTTCTTC.

The rearrangement uses TRBV29-1 and TRBJ2-2; D ambiguous. V was cut by 7 bases and J by 3 bases, with 6 bases left in between. The CDR3 is 11 amino acids. In germline, CDR1 is SQVTM, CDR2 ANQGSEA. DNA for the CDR3: TGCAGCGCCGCGGACACCGGGGAGCTGTTTTTT. As protein: CSAADTGELFF.

This chain joins TRBV29-1 and TRBJ2-5; tentative D call: TRBD2 (6 bases). The ends were cut back, 6 bases at V and 4 bases at J, with 18 bases in the middle. The CDR3 totals 14 residues. Germline assignment: CDR1 SQVTM and CDR2 ANQGSEA. The CDR3, as DNA: TGCAGCGTAGCCGGGACTCTACGGGGAGAGACCCAGTACTTC. It encodes CSVAGTLRGETQYF.

The chain carries TRBV28 and TRBJ2-1; D might be TRBD2 (6 bases). Germline V gene sequence: CDR1 MDHEN, CDR2 SYDVKM. Trimming left V 4 bases short and J 3 bases short, with 19 bases between. The CDR3 runs 17 residues. CDR3 amino acids: CASSSPKTSPDYNEQFF. The CDR3 DNA sequence: TGTGCCAGCAGTTCCCCAAAAACTAGCCCCGACTACAATGAGCAGTTCTTC.

The chain has TRBV3-1 (or the pseudogene TRBV3-2) and TRBJ2-6; TRBD2 agrees at 10 bases. This CDR3 region has 18 residues. The trim removed 1 base at V and 0 bases at J, leaving 3 bases unmatched. The germline gives CDR1 LGHDT, CDR2 YNNKEL (reference sequence). CDR3 amino acids: CASSQGLAGDSGANVLTF. DNA for the CDR3: TGTGCCAGCAGCCAAGGTCTAGCGGGGGACTCTGGGGCCAACGTCCTGACTTTC.

CDR3 sequence (DNA): TGTGCCAGCAGTTTAATGGGAGGGCAAAGCGAGCAGTACTTC. This gives the protein CASSLMGGQSEQYF. V usage is TRBV28 and J usage is TRBJ2-7, with TRBD2 identical over 7 bases. Germline V gives CDR1 MDHEN, CDR2 SYDVKM. V was clipped by 2 bases and J by 6 bases; unmatched bases: 7. The CDR3 spans 14 residues. The full variable domain, rest sourced from reference TRBV28 and TRBJ2-7, is DVKVTQSSRYLVKRTGEKVFLECVQDMDHENMFWYRQDPGLGLRLIYFSYDVKMKEKGDIPEGYSVSREKKERFSLILESASTNQTSMYLCASSLMGGQSEQYFGPGTRLTVT.

The chain combines TRBV19 with TRBJ1-2; 9 positions match TRBD1. Germline CDR1 reads LNHDA; CDR2 reads SQIVND (reference sequence). The CDR3 is made up of 16 amino acids. The V and J ends lost 5 bases and 2 bases, in that order; junction bases with no gene match: 9. CDR3 coding DNA: TGTGCCAGTAGTCCCCCCCCGGGACAGGGCAACTATGGCTACACCTTC. As protein: CASSPPPGQGNYGYTF.

This clone was detected a few times. The chain uses TRBV28 and TRBJ2-3, with 9 bases identical to TRBD1. Germline V gene data show CDR1 as MDHEN and CDR2 as SYDVKM. Trimming cost V 5 bases and J 5 bases; bases outside gene matches: 8. The CDR3 runs to 15 residues. Here the CDR3 reads CASSTRDRAKDTQYF. The CDR3 coding sequence is TGTGCCAGCAGTACCCGGGACAGGGCGAAAGATACGCAGTATTTT.

The chain joins TRBV6-2 or TRBV6-3 to TRBJ2-7; D possibly corresponds to TRBD1 (6 bases). The V and J ends lost 5 bases and 0 bases respectively, with 14 bases between them. This CDR3 comprises 15 residues. Germline CDR1 reads MNHEY; CDR2 reads SVGEGT. CDR3 nucleotide sequence: TGTGCCAGCAGTAGGAACAGGGTCAACTCCTACGAGCAGTACTTC. Its protein is CASSRNRVNSYEQYF.

This clone has at least ten counts. This chain uses TRBV27 with TRBJ1-6; 7 positions agree with TRBD1. The CDR3 covers 15 residues. Germline V gene sequence: CDR1 MNHEY, CDR2 SMNVEV (reference sequence). J gave up 7 bases and V 4 bases, and 7 bases lay outside the gene matches. CDR3 region: CASSSSTGMNSPLHF. The CDR3 nucleotides are TGTGCCAGCAGTTCCTCGACAGGGATGAATTCACCCCTCCACTTT.

This sequence joins TRBV5-1 and TRBJ1-2; 7 nucleotides line up with TRBD1. With V trimmed by 0 bases and J by 8 bases, 4 bases remained unmatched. This CDR3 is built from 13 residues. Germline CDR1 is SGHRS and CDR2 is YFSETQ. CDR3: CASSLEDRPGYTF. The CDR3 DNA follows: TGCGCCAGCAGCTTGGAGGACAGGCCGGGCTACACCTTC. The full variable domain, rest sourced from reference TRBV5-1 and TRBJ1-2, is KAGVTQTPRYLIKTRGQQVTLSCSPISGHRSVSWYQQTPGQGLQFLFEYFSETQRNKGNFPGRFSGRQFSNSRSEMNVSTLELGDSALYLCASSLEDRPGYTFGSGTRLTVV.